This T cell receptor (beta chain) was documented in a study of control samples from healthy donors and cancer patients. In its sample, this clone was seen once. TCRdb's copy holds only in-frame clones and misses some; the assay was immunoSEQ multiplex PCR. The sample shows approximately 66,000 clones, 90% of them seen only once. Germline CDR1 and CDR2: MGHDK and SYGVNS. V trimming: 7 bases; J trimming: 6 bases; junction bases outside the gene matches: 7. The CDR3 has 15 residues. The sequenced sample was PBMCs. The source is a man between 60 and 75 years old with colorectal cancer. This rearrangement joins TRBV25-1 to TRBJ2-2; 11 bases align to TRBD1. The CDR3, as DNA: TGTGCCAGCAACGACGAGGACAGGGGGCCCGGGGAGCTGTTTTTT. Amino acid sequence: CASNDEDRGPGELFF.